Below are 32 T cell receptor beta chains sequenced from a single sample in a study of blood T cell repertoires in COVID-19. TCRdb's table, derived via immunoSEQ multiplex PCR, lists solely in-frame clones and lacks some. The sample has about 78,000 clones; about four fifths are singletons. Sequencing used peripheral blood. Every receptor here comes from a man in his fifties or sixties with acute or convalescent COVID-19.

The CDR3 nucleotides are TGCAGCGTGGGGGAACCGGGGGGCGAGCAGTACTTC. It yields the protein CSVGEPGGEQYF. The chain recombines TRBV29-1 with TRBJ2-7, with 7 bases identical to TRBD2. The CDR3 covers 12 residues. Germline lookup yields CDR1 SQVTM and CDR2 ANQGSEA. Trimming cost V 6 bases and J 6 bases; bases outside gene matches: 8.

The rearrangement uses TRBV7-9 and TRBJ2-1, with TRBD1 matching over 9 bases. J was trimmed by 3 bases and V by 5 bases; bases with no gene match: 8. The CDR3 sequence is 16 residues long. Germline assignment: CDR1 SEHNR and CDR2 FQNEAQ (reference sequence). The CDR3 loop reads CASSRTGAIDYNEQFF. The CDR3 coding sequence is TGTGCCAGCAGCCGGACAGGGGCGATAGACTACAATGAGCAGTTCTTC.

This clone was seen just once. The V gene is TRBV25-1, the J gene TRBJ2-5; 14 bases are shared with TRBD2. V was clipped by 8 bases and J by 7 bases; unmatched bases: 15. This CDR3 has 17 amino acids. The germline V gene has CDR1 MGHDK and CDR2 SYGVNS. The CDR3 loop reads CASPPGLAGELGGTQYF. The CDR3 region has the DNA TGTGCCAGCCCCCCGGGACTAGCGGGAGAATTGGGCGGGACCCAGTACTTC.

CDR3 sequence: CASSTGGGNTIYF. In nucleotides, the CDR3 is TGTGCCAGCAGTACAGGGGGCGGAAACACCATATATTTT. The chain has TRBV7-2 and TRBJ1-3; 9 positions match TRBD1. Germline-derived CDR1 and CDR2 are SGHTA and FQGNSA. Losses at the gene ends were 6 bases for V and 4 bases for J; bases not matched to a gene: 1. The CDR3 is 13 residues long.

The V gene is TRBV28, the J gene TRBJ2-1; D gene unclear. Trimming removed 4 bases at V and 8 bases at J, with 6 bases between. Germline V lookup: CDR1 MDHEN, CDR2 SYDVKM. This CDR3 is 11 amino acids long. Written as DNA, the CDR3 is TGTGCCAGCAGTTACTCCGATGAGCAGTTCTTC. It codes for CASSYSDEQFF. The full variable domain, its missing parts supplied by reference TRBV28 and TRBJ2-1, is DVKVTQSSRYLVKRTGEKVFLECVQDMDHENMFWYRQDPGLGLRLIYFSYDVKMKEKGDIPEGYSVSREKKERFSLILESASTNQTSMYLCASSYSDEQFFGPGTRLTVL.

This clone was recorded once. The CDR3 protein is CASSLVQGGLMNTGELFF. The DNA for the CDR3 is TGTGCCAGCAGCTTAGTCCAGGGTGGGCTAATGAACACCGGGGAGCTGTTTTTT. The V and J genes are TRBV7-2 and TRBJ2-2; the D gene is possibly TRBD1 (5 bases). The CDR3 totals 18 residues. CDR1 and CDR2 from the germline V gene are SGHTA and FQGNSA. V was shortened by 1 base and J by 1 base, with 16 bases between the two germline ends.

The V gene is TRBV4-3, the J gene TRBJ2-7; D might be TRBD1 (6 bases). The CDR3 is 14 residues long. The germline gives CDR1 LGHNA, CDR2 YSLEER. V was cut by 3 bases and J by 1 base, with 10 bases left in between. The CDR3: CASSQTGVSYEQYF. CDR3 in DNA: TGCGCCAGCAGCCAGACAGGCGTATCCTACGAGCAGTACTTC.

This clone came up many times. The chain uses TRBV10-3 and TRBJ2-3, with D hard to call. Deletions cut 5 bases from V and 2 bases from J, with 11 bases between. This CDR3 is 14 amino acids long. Looked up from germline, CDR1 is ENHRY and CDR2 is SYGVKD. The CDR3 reads CAISKSQDTDTQYF. The CDR3, as DNA: TGTGCCATCAGTAAATCGCAGGACACAGATACGCAGTATTTT.

This chain connects TRBV15 to TRBJ2-3; D unresolved. V shed 2 bases and J shed 6 bases, with 6 bases lying between them. Germline V gene sequence: CDR1 LNHNV, CDR2 YYDKDF (reference sequence). CDR3 length: 12 residues. This chain's CDR3 is CATSRPHDTQYF. For the CDR3, the DNA is TGTGCCACCAGCAGACCACACGATACGCAGTATTTT. The complete variable domain, with remaining parts taken from reference TRBV15 and TRBJ2-3, reads DAMVIQNPRYQVTQFGKPVTLSCSQTLNHNVMYWYQQKSSQAPKLLFHYYDKDFNNEADTPDNFQSRRPNTSFCFLDIRSPGLGDTAMYLCATSRPHDTQYFGPGTRLTVL.

This clone was counted many times. The chain joins TRBV29-1 to TRBJ2-3, with 11 bases that match TRBD2. V lost 5 bases and J lost 1; bases outside the gene matches: 2. The CDR3 consists of 14 residues. CDR1 and CDR2 (germline): SQVTM, ANQGSEA. In DNA, the CDR3 is TGCAGCGTTTTAGCGGGAGGGGGCACAGATACGCAGTATTTT. It codes for CSVLAGGGTDTQYF.

The table lists this clone with a count of one. The chain joins TRBV15 to TRBJ2-1, with 9 positions matching TRBD2. V lost 4 bases and J lost 0; bases outside the gene matches: 1. This CDR3 has 15 residues. CDR1 is LNHNV, CDR2 YYDKDF, per germline (reference sequence). The CDR3 protein is CATSIAGDSYNEQFF. The CDR3 bases are TGTGCCACCAGCATAGCGGGGGACTCCTACAATGAGCAGTTCTTC. The whole variable domain, filled in from reference TRBV15 and TRBJ2-1, reads DAMVIQNPRYQVTQFGKPVTLSCSQTLNHNVMYWYQQKSSQAPKLLFHYYDKDFNNEADTPDNFQSRRPNTSFCFLDIRSPGLGDTAMYLCATSIAGDSYNEQFFGPGTRLTVL.

The rearrangement joins TRBV29-1 to TRBJ1-3, with D perhaps TRBD1 (5 bases). Germline lookup yields CDR1 SQVTM and CDR2 ANQGSEA. V lost 4 bases and J 0 bases, leaving 10 bases between the germline ends. The CDR3 loop spans 14 amino acids. The CDR3 reads CSVVRQSSGNTIYF. The CDR3 DNA reads TGCAGCGTTGTCCGACAGAGCTCTGGAAACACCATATATTTT.

The gene calls are TRBV5-4 and TRBJ2-7, with 8 nucleotides matching TRBD2. The ends lost 3 bases at V and 2 bases at J; junction bases unmatched: 4. CDR1 is SGHNT and CDR2 is YYREEE in the germline V gene (reference sequence). This CDR3 is 14 amino acids long. CDR3 sequence reads: CASSSGTSAYEQYF. The DNA for the CDR3 is TGTGCCAGCAGCTCCGGGACTAGTGCCTACGAGCAGTACTTC.

The V gene is TRBV28, the J gene TRBJ1-5; 8 nucleotides agree with TRBD1. This CDR3 comprises 13 residues. The germline gives CDR1 MDHEN, CDR2 SYDVKM. V dropped 6 bases and J dropped 2; count of bases not matched to a gene: 0. The CDR3 sequence: CASRTGGNQPQHF. The CDR3 DNA sequence: TGTGCCAGCAGGACAGGGGGCAATCAGCCCCAGCATTTT.

This chain connects TRBV28 to TRBJ1-4, with 7 bases aligning to TRBD1. The germline V gene encodes CDR1 MDHEN and CDR2 SYDVKM. J lost 11 bases, V lost 6 bases, and 18 bases had no gene match. CDR3 length equals 16 residues. CDR3 in amino acids: CASRPTGDKNRGKLFF. As DNA, the CDR3 is TGTGCCAGCAGACCAACAGGGGATAAGAATCGAGGGAAACTGTTTTTT.

This sequence joins TRBV6-5 and TRBJ2-7, with TRBD1 as a possible D gene (6 bases). Germline lookup yields CDR1 MNHEY and CDR2 SVGAGI. The CDR3 has 13 residues. V lost 9 bases, J lost 4 bases, and 16 bases lay in between. The CDR3 loop reads CARMQGIRYEQYF. The CDR3 DNA follows: TGTGCCAGAATGCAGGGGATTCGGTACGAGCAGTACTTC.

As to this clone: The identical CDR3 is also encoded by other nucleotide sequences in the sample. The chain has TRBV19 and TRBJ1-5; D is uncertain. CDR1 is LNHDA, CDR2 SQIVND, per germline (reference sequence). The V end lost 6 bases, the J end lost 4 bases, and 7 bases lay between the germline ends. This CDR3 is built from 12 residues. CDR3 DNA: TGTGCCAGTAGCCTCAGAAATCAGCCCCAGCATTTT. Translating gives CASSLRNQPQHF.

This clone was picked up a small number of times. This chain joins TRBV7-9 and TRBJ1-1; 7 bases line up with TRBD1. Looked up from germline, CDR1 is SEHNR and CDR2 is FQNEAQ (reference sequence). The CDR3 has 14 residues. V was clipped by 8 bases and J by 3 bases; unmatched bases: 9. Here the CDR3 DNA reads TGTGCCAGCCGCAAAGGAGGGGGCGACACTGAAGCTTTCTTT. This encodes CASRKGGGDTEAFF.

The chain carries TRBV27 and TRBJ1-1; D remains ambiguous. This CDR3 is 14 amino acids long. In germline, CDR1 is MNHEY, CDR2 SMNVEV (reference sequence). V was clipped by 6 bases and J by 2 bases, with 13 bases between them. CDR3 nucleotides: TGTGCCAGCAGGGGAGGTCTCCTAAACACTGAAGCTTTCTTT. Translating it yields CASRGGLLNTEAFF.

This clone was recorded a few times. The chain joins TRBV11-2 to TRBJ2-1; TRBD2 agrees at 8 bases. From germline, CDR1 is SGHAT and CDR2 FQNNGV. This CDR3 comprises 15 residues. Trimming cost V 3 bases and J 5 bases; bases outside gene matches: 6. The CDR3 loop is CASSFWTSSNNEQFF. In DNA, the CDR3 is TGTGCCAGCAGCTTCTGGACTAGCAGCAACAATGAGCAGTTCTTC.

V is TRBV7-2 and J is TRBJ1-2; possibly TRBD1 for D (5 bases). Trimming took 5 bases from V and 7 from J, leaving 17 bases between them. The CDR3 spans 14 residues. CDR1 is SGHTA and CDR2 is FQGNSA in the germline V gene. As DNA, the CDR3 is TGTGCCAGCAGCCCCGGGGGGGTCAGGCTTGGCTACACCTTC. It specifies CASSPGGVRLGYTF.

The chain couples TRBV7-2 to TRBJ2-5; no firm D call. This CDR3 is built from 15 residues. Trimming stripped 2 bases from V and 3 bases from J, with 13 bases between. Looked up from germline, CDR1 is SGHTA and CDR2 is FQGNSA. In DNA, the CDR3 is TGTGCCAGCAGCTTACTTGTAGATAGAAAAGAGACCCAGTACTTC. Protein product: CASSLLVDRKETQYF.

The chain is built from TRBV4-2 and TRBJ1-2, with a tentative D call TRBD1 (6 bases). V lost 0 bases and J lost 8, with 16 bases in between. Germline CDR1 reads LGHNA; CDR2 reads YNFKEQ. There are 15 residues in the CDR3. This CDR3 reads CASSQEGGASEGYTF. The CDR3 nucleotides are TGTGCCAGCAGCCAAGAAGGGGGGGCTTCGGAGGGCTACACCTTC.

By frequency in the sample, this clone is medium-sized. This chain links TRBV5-4 with TRBJ2-7; tentatively, D is TRBD2 (6 bases). Germline loops: CDR1 SGHNT, CDR2 YYREEE (reference sequence). With 4 bases removed from V and 0 bases from J, the gap between germline ends came to 17 bases. The CDR3 covers 16 residues. The CDR3 sequence is CASSARGTGVSYEQYF. DNA for the CDR3: TGTGCCAGCAGCGCGAGAGGGACGGGGGTCTCCTACGAGCAGTACTTC.

The chain uses TRBV7-9 and TRBJ1-2; 7 nucleotides match TRBD1. Germline values: CDR1 SEHNR, CDR2 FQNEAQ (reference sequence). The V segment lost 7 bases and the J segment 4 bases; nucleotides outside the gene matches: 12. This CDR3 comprises 15 residues. The CDR3 here is CASTSAHRDSYGYTF. CDR3 nucleotides: TGTGCCAGCACCTCAGCGCATAGGGACAGCTATGGCTACACCTTC.

This clone was observed a handful of times. CDR3 in DNA: TGCGCCAGCACCCTCCTCCGGGGGTTGGGGACGAACACTGAAGCTTTCTTT. Translated: CASTLLRGLGTNTEAFF. This chain links TRBV23-1 with TRBJ1-1, with D possibly TRBD1 on 5 matching bases. TRBV23-1 is assigned to the ORF class and has an uncertain function. This CDR3 spans 17 amino acids. Deletions cut 7 bases from V and 1 base from J, with 22 bases between.

The J gene is TRBJ2-3, the V gene TRBV18, with D tentatively TRBD1 (6 bases). V was shortened by 2 bases and J by 4 bases, with 13 bases between the two germline ends. The CDR3 is 15 residues long. Germline lookup yields CDR1 KGHSH and CDR2 LQKENI. The CDR3 sequence: CASSPNRDKADTQYF. The CDR3, as DNA: TGTGCCAGCTCACCAAACAGGGATAAGGCAGATACGCAGTATTTT. Full variable domain (rest looked up from reference TRBV18 and TRBJ2-3): NAGVMQNPRHLVRRRGQEARLRCSPMKGHSHVYWYRQLPEEGLKFMVYLQKENIIDESGMPKERFSAEFPKEGPSILRIQQVVRGDSAAYFCASSPNRDKADTQYFGPGTRLTVL.

This clone was seen repeatedly, ten times or more. The chain combines TRBV5-1 with TRBJ2-7; 9 bases agree with TRBD1. With 4 bases clipped from V and 5 bases from J, the junction kept 13 bases outside the gene matches. CDR1 SGHRS and CDR2 YFSETQ come from the germline V gene. This CDR3 has 16 residues. Here the CDR3 DNA reads TGCGCCAGCAGCCAGGGACAGGGAACATTTTATGACGAGCAGTACTTC. Translation gives CASSQGQGTFYDEQYF.

The genes are TRBV30 and TRBJ1-2, with 8 bases that match TRBD1. CDR1 and CDR2 (germline): GTSNPN, SVGIG (reference sequence). This CDR3 is 15 amino acids long. The J segment lost 8 bases and the V segment lost 0 bases, leaving 11 bases of the junction unmatched. This CDR3 reads CAWSVPDRVRSGYTF. The CDR3 DNA reads TGTGCCTGGAGTGTACCGGACAGGGTCAGATCCGGCTACACCTTC.

The CDR3 loop is CASSRTGTVGFTGELFF. The CDR3 bases are TGTGCCAGCAGCCGAACAGGGACAGTGGGGTTCACCGGGGAGCTGTTTTTT. This chain uses TRBV27 with TRBJ2-2; 7 nucleotides agree with TRBD1. CDR1 is MNHEY and CDR2 is SMNVEV in the germline V gene (reference sequence). The CDR3 is made up of 17 amino acids. Trimming at V came to 6 bases and at J to 4 bases, leaving 14 bases not matched to a gene.

This clone appeared once. The rearrangement uses TRBV6-1 and TRBJ1-5, with D possibly TRBD1 on 6 matching bases. CDR3 length: 13 amino acids. The V gene lost 3 bases and the J gene lost 7 bases, with 10 bases spanning the gap. The germline gives CDR1 MNHNS, CDR2 SASEGT. CDR3 coding DNA: TGTGCCAGCAGTGATACAGGGAGACAGCCCCAGCATTTT. As protein: CASSDTGRQPQHF.

Only one count was recorded for this clone. The chain has TRBV29-1 and TRBJ1-2; D perhaps matches TRBD1 (6 bases). Trimming cost V 5 bases and J 1 base, with 20 bases left between them. The length of the CDR3 is 16 residues. CDR1 is SQVTM and CDR2 is ANQGSEA in the germline V gene. This CDR3 is CSVYQDSRALNYGYTF. The CDR3 region has the DNA TGCAGCGTTTATCAGGACAGCAGGGCTCTTAACTATGGCTACACCTTC.